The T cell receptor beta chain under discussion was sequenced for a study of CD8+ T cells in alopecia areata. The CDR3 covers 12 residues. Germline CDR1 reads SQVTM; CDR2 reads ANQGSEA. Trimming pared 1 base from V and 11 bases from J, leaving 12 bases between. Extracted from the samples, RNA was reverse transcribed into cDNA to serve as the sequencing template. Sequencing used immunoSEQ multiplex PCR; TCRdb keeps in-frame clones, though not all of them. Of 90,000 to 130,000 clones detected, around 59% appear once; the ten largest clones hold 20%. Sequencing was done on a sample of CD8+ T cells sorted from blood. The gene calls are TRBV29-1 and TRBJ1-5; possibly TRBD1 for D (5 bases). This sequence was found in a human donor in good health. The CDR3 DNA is TGCAGCGTTGAAGTGCCTGAGGGGTCCCAGCATTTT. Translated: CSVEVPEGSQHF.